The rows below give T cell receptor beta chains drawn from one sample of a study of preoperative IRX-2 immunotherapy in early breast cancer. TCRdb's table, derived via immunoSEQ multiplex PCR, lists solely in-frame clones and lacks some. The sample holds tens of thousands of clones, about 81% seen once. Sequencing was performed on lymph node tissue, taken after IRX-2 immunotherapy. The receptors were gathered from a human donor with breast cancer. Both conserved end residues are part of each CDR3.

CDR3aa	v_gene	j_gene
CASKVYNEQFF	TRBV19	TRBJ2-1
CASSPDGANTEAFF	TRBV19	TRBJ1-1
CASSPGTGKAFF	TRBV19	TRBJ1-1
CASSLEAGTVGYEQFF	TRBV19	TRBJ2-1
CASSLGPGNTEAFF	TRBV5-1	TRBJ1-1
CASSQEGQFNYGYTF	TRBV5-1	TRBJ1-2
CASSYWGARNTEAFF	TRBV6-8	TRBJ1-1
CASSPVGAARTGELFF	TRBV19	TRBJ2-2
CASSSTSGVTDTQYF	TRBV5-1	TRBJ2-3
CASSLLGQGGEKLFF	TRBV28	TRBJ1-4
CASSFGSELNEKLFF	TRBV7-5	TRBJ1-4
CASTTRVGSDTQYF	TRBV6-8	TRBJ2-3
CASIRQGLQPQHF	TRBV28	TRBJ1-5
CASSDSTTAGGETQYF	TRBV6-8	TRBJ2-5
CASSIVGGSKNIQYF	TRBV19	TRBJ2-4
CASSLRGTGWDEQFF	TRBV5-1	TRBJ2-1
CASSQDPGFGNTIYF	TRBV23-1	TRBJ1-3
CATRDATSQETQYF	TRBV15	TRBJ2-5
CASSQAGYTGELFF	TRBV14	TRBJ2-2
CASLETANTEAFF	TRBV18	TRBJ1-1
CASSPESNYGYTF	TRBV6-8	TRBJ1-2
CASSTGATLLETQYF	TRBV19	TRBJ2-5
CASTPIGITGELFF	TRBV19	TRBJ2-2
CASSSVYNTEAFF	TRBV28	TRBJ1-1
CASSARDSPGGNTIYF	TRBV22-1	TRBJ1-3
CASSPGGLGELFF	TRBV18	TRBJ2-2
CASGLDPQGAGGGIYGYTF	TRBV12-5	TRBJ1-2
CASTLGAPGYNEQFF	TRBV7-6	TRBJ2-1
CASRRTQNTEAFF	TRBV19	TRBJ1-1